These 7 T cell receptor beta chains originate from one sample sequenced in a study of T cell repertoires in cytomegalovirus infection. TCRdb independently ran MiXCR on the reads; one entry per CDR3 protein. The repertoire holds more than 150,000 distinct CDR3 sequences, about 28% seen once, with 31% in the top ten. Sample: PBMCs. The receptors derive from a human donor in good health (CMV status not recorded). Some clones in this sample may be carry-over from other donors' samples.

J is TRBJ1-5 and V is TRBV4-1, with D unclear. CDR3 length: 14 amino acids. Germline CDR1 is MGHRA and CDR2 is YSYEKL. V lost 0 bases and J lost 3, with 6 bases in between. CDR3 sequence: CASSQDQSNQPQHF. DNA for the CDR3: TGCGCCAGCAGCCAAGACCAGTCCAATCAGCCCCAGCATTTT.

This clonotype was detected a few times. The chain has TRBV20-1 and TRBJ2-5; D not resolved. Per the germline V gene, CDR1 is DFQATT and CDR2 is SNEGSKA (reference sequence). The CDR3 has 13 residues. Trimming took 1 base from V and 1 from J, leaving 7 bases between them. The CDR3 is CSARVVAQETQYF. CDR3 coding DNA: TGCAGTGCTAGAGTAGTGGCCCAAGAGACCCAGTACTTC.

This clonotype was counted only a few times. The V and J genes are TRBV30 and TRBJ1-1, with D maybe TRBD1 (5 bases). The CDR3 consists of 15 residues. Trimming took 3 bases from V and 0 from J, leaving 14 bases between them. Germline CDR1 and CDR2: GTSNPN and SVGIG (reference sequence). The CDR3 spells CAWRGRGRMNTEAFF. The CDR3 coding sequence is TGTGCCTGGAGGGGCCGGGGCAGGATGAACACTGAAGCTTTCTTT.

This clonotype was found many times. In nucleotides, the CDR3 is TGTGCCAGCAGCTTAGATGGGGGGAGCACTGAAGCTTTCTTT. Protein sequence: CASSLDGGSTEAFF. The J gene is TRBJ1-1, the V gene TRBV7-2; D might be TRBD1 (5 bases). CDR1 is SGHTA and CDR2 is FQGNSA in the germline V gene. V lost 1 base and J 4 bases, leaving 10 bases between the germline ends. The CDR3 runs 14 residues.

This chain uses TRBV11-3 with TRBJ1-5, with D hard to call. The V gene lost 11 bases and the J gene lost 6 bases, with 14 bases spanning the gap. The CDR3 is 12 residues long. Germline V lookup: CDR1 SGHNT, CDR2 YENEEA. CDR3 DNA sequence: TGTGCCCTCCCCCCTAGGCGTCAGCCCCAGCATTTT. This translates into CALPPRRQPQHF.

The table lists this clonotype with a few counts. This chain connects TRBV11-2 to TRBJ1-3; D remains ambiguous. The germline V gene encodes CDR1 SGHAT and CDR2 FQNNGV. The V end was cut by 4 bases, the J end by 3 bases, with 13 bases between. This CDR3 has 15 residues. The CDR3 coding sequence is TGTGCCAGCAGCTCCCCCCGGTCGGTTGGAAACACCATATATTTT. Protein product: CASSSPRSVGNTIYF.

This sequence joins TRBV2 and TRBJ1-1; 7 bases match TRBD1. V dropped 6 bases and J dropped 12; count of bases not matched to a gene: 10. CDR1 is SNHLY, CDR2 FYNNEI, per germline. The CDR3 contains 12 residues. The CDR3 sequence: CASRGDSTEPFF. For the CDR3, the DNA is TGTGCCAGCAGAGGGGACAGTACGGAACCTTTCTTT.